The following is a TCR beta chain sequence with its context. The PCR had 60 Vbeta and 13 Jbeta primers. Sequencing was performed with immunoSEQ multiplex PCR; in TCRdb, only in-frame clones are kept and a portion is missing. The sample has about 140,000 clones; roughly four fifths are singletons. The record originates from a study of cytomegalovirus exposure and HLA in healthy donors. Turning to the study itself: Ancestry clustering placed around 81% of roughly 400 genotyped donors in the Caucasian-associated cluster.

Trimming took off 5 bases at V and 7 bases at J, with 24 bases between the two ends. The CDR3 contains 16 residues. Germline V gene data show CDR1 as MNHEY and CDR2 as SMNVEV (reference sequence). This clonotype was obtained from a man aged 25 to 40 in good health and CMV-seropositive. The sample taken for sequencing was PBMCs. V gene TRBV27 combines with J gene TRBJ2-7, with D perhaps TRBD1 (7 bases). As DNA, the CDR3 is TGTGCCAGCAGTACGGGGACAGCCCCAAGGACTATGGAGCAGTACTTC. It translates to CASSTGTAPRTMEQYF.